This T cell receptor (beta chain) was recovered during a study of tissue T cells after allogeneic stem cell transplantation. Study background: Pathologist review favored tissue samples showing histologically apparent lymphocytes. Broader study findings: TCR repertoires tracked anatomic similarity, regardless of disease or transplant status.

The method was immunoSEQ multiplex PCR; TCRdb's version includes in-frame clones alone and lacks a portion of them. The table lists around 6,200 clones, approximately 59% of them singletons. In the case of this clone: The antigen is undetermined.

The material sequenced was tissue from the jejunum, taken at autopsy. The receptor was isolated from a male donor aged 60 or over with lung cancer.

CDR3: CASRDSIPRDTQYF. CDR3 sequence (DNA): TGTGCAAGCCGGGACAGCATCCCTAGAGATACGCAGTATTTT. This sequence joins TRBV7-9 and TRBJ2-3; TRBD1 matches 7 bases. This CDR3 is 14 amino acids long. Germline assignment: CDR1 SEHNR and CDR2 FQNEAQ (reference sequence).